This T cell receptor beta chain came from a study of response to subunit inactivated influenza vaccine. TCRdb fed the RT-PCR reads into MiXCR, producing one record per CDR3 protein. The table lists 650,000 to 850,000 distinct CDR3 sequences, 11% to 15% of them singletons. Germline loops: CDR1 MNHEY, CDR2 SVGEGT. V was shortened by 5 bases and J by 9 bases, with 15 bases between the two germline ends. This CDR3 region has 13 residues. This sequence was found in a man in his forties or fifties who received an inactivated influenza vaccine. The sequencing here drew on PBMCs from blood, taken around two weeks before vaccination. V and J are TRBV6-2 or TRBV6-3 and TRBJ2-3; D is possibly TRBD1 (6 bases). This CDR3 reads CASSDNTGMTQYF. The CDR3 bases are TGTGCCAGCAGTGATAACACAGGGATGACGCAGTATTTT.